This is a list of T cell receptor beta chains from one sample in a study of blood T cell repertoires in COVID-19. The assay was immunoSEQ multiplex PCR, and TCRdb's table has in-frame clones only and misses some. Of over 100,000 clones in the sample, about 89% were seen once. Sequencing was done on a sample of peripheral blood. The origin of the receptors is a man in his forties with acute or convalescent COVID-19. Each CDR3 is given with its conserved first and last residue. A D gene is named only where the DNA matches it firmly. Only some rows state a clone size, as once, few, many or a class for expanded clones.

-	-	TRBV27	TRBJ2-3	CASRLTDTQYF	TGTGCCAGCAGACTCACAGATACGCAGTATTTT
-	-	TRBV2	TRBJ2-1	CASRPRGSYNEQFF	TGTGCCAGCAGGCCCCGGGGTTCCTACAATGAGCAGTTCTTC
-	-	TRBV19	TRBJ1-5	CASSIRTGTGQPQHF	TGTGCCAGTAGTATCCGAACAGGGACGGGGCAGCCCCAGCATTTT
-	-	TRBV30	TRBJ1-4	CAWSVMVREKLFF	TGTGCCTGGAGCGTAATGGTCCGGGAAAAACTGTTTTTT
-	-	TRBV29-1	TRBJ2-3	CSVGADTQYF	TGCAGCGTTGGAGCAGATACGCAGTATTTT
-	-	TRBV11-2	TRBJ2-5	CASSLGGVQETQYF	TGTGCCAGCAGCTTAGGAGGAGTCCAAGAGACCCAGTACTTC
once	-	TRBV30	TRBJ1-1	CAWRRNTEAFF	TGTGCCTGGAGGAGGAACACTGAAGCTTTCTTT
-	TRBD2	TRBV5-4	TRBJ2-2	CASSFPGGGAFNTGELFF	TGTGCCAGCAGCTTCCCTGGCGGGGGGGCCTTTAACACCGGGGAGCTGTTTTTT
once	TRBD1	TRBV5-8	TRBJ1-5	CASSRDRDSNQPQHF	TGTGCCAGCAGCCGGGACAGGGATAGCAATCAGCCCCAGCATTTT
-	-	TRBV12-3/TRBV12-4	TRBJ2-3	CASRPSSVDTQYF	TGTGCCAGCAGACCTAGTTCGGTAGATACGCAGTATTTT
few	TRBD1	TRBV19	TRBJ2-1	CASSPRRTGHNEQFF	TGTGCCAGTAGTCCACGCCGGACAGGGCACAATGAGCAGTTCTTC
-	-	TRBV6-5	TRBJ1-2	CASSYSQGVLYGYTF	TGTGCCAGCAGTTACTCACAGGGAGTTCTTTATGGCTACACCTTC
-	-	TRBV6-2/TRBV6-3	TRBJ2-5	CASSLGLQETQYF	TGTGCCAGCAGTTTGGGACTGCAAGAGACCCAGTACTTC
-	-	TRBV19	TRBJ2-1	CASSIPLSYNEQFF	TGTGCCAGTAGTATCCCCCTATCCTACAATGAGCAGTTCTTC
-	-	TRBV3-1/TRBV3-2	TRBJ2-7	CASSHPNYEQYF	TGTGCCAGCAGCCATCCCAACTACGAGCAGTACTTC
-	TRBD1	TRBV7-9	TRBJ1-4	CAGQTGGNEKLFF	TGTGCCGGACAGACAGGGGGTAATGAAAAACTGTTTTTT
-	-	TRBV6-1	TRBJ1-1	CASSIMNTEAFF	TGTGCCAGCAGTATAATGAACACTGAAGCTTTCTTT
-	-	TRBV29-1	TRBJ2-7	CSAEDRDSYEQYF	TGCAGCGCTGAAGACCGAGACAGCTACGAGCAGTACTTC
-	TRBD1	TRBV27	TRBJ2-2	CASRRDRVPGELFF	TGTGCCAGCAGAAGAGACAGGGTCCCCGGGGAGCTGTTTTTT
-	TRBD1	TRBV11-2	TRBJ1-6	CASEPGQGNSPLHF	TGTGCCAGCGAGCCGGGACAGGGAAATTCACCCCTCCACTTT
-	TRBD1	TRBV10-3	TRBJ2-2	CAISGGKGTGTGELFF	TGTGCCATCAGTGGAGGGAAAGGGACAGGCACCGGGGAGCTGTTTTTT
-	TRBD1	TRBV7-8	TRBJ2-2	CASCPGQILTGELFF	TGTGCCAGCTGCCCGGGACAGATATTAACCGGGGAGCTGTTTTTT
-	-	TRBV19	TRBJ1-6	CASSIGQPNSPLHF	TGTGCCAGTAGTATCGGACAGCCGAATTCACCCCTCCACTTT
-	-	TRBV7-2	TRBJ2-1	CASSERRGAAYNEQFF	TGTGCCAGCAGCGAACGACGGGGGGCGGCCTACAATGAGCAGTTCTTC
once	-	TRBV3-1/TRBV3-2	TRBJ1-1	CASSHTGNTEAFF	TGTGCCAGCAGCCATACGGGGAACACTGAAGCTTTCTTT
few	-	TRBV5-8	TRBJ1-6	CAARGSYNSPLHF	TGTGCCGCCAGGGGCTCCTATAATTCACCCCTCCACTTT
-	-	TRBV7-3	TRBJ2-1	CASSLVAYNEQFF	TGTGCCAGCAGCTTAGTAGCGTACAATGAGCAGTTCTTC
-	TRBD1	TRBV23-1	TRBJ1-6	CASTEGQIGSYNSPLHF	TGCGCCAGCACCGAGGGACAGATCGGGTCCTATAATTCACCCCTCCACTTT
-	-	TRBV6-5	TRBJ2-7	CASSPTLSIYEQYF	TGTGCCAGCAGTCCCACGTTGTCTATCTACGAGCAGTACTTC
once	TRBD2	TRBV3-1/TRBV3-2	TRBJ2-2	CASSQGTSGRGTGELFF	TGTGCCAGCAGCCAAGGGACTAGCGGGAGAGGTACCGGGGAGCTGTTTTTT
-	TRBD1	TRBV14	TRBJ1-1	CASSQYRGNTEAFF	TGTGCCAGCAGCCAATACAGGGGGAACACTGAAGCTTTCTTT
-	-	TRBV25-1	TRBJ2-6	CARAAGGPGGANVLTF	TGTGCCAGGGCCGCAGGGGGGCCTGGAGGGGCCAACGTCCTGACTTTC
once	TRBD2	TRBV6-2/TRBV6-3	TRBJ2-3	CASSLGTSGGVWTDTQYF	TGTGCCAGCAGTCTGGGGACTAGCGGGGGGGTATGGACAGATACGCAGTATTTT
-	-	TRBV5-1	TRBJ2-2	CASSLGESTGELFF	TGCGCCAGCAGCTTGGGAGAGTCCACCGGGGAGCTGTTTTTT
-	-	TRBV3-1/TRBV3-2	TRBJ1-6	CASSQDRGGDSPLHF	TGTGCCAGCAGCCAAGATCGAGGGGGGGATTCACCCCTCCACTTT
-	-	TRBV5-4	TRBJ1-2	CASSLGHLNYGYTF	TGTGCCAGCAGCTTAGGACACTTGAACTATGGCTACACCTTC
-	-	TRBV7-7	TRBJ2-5	CASSFSSATPWETQYF	TGTGCCAGCAGCTTCTCTAGCGCAACCCCCTGGGAGACCCAGTACTTC
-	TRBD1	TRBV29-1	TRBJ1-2	CSVATGGGYTF	TGCAGCGTTGCAACAGGGGGAGGCTACACCTTC
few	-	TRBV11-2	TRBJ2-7	CASSLERGASYEQYF	TGTGCCAGCAGCTTAGAGCGCGGGGCGTCCTACGAGCAGTACTTC
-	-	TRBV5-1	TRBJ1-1	CASSFAGTNTEAFF	TGCGCCAGCAGCTTTGCGGGAACGAACACTGAAGCTTTCTTT
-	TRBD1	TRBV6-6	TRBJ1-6	CASSPGTGQSPLHF	TGTGCCAGCAGTCCCGGGACAGGGCAATCACCCCTCCACTTT
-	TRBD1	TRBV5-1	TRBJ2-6	CASSAGTGAGANVLTF	TGCGCCAGCAGCGCCGGGACAGGGGCTGGGGCCAACGTCCTGACTTTC
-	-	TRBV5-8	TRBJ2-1	CASSLIWQANSYNEQFF	TGTGCCAGCAGCTTAATCTGGCAGGCCAACTCCTACAATGAGCAGTTCTTC
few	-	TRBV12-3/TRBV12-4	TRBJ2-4	CASSLNRYQYF	TGTGCCAGCAGTTTAAATAGATACCAGTACTTC
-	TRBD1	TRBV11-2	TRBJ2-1	CASSSIQGKSYNEQFF	TGTGCCAGCAGCTCAATACAGGGGAAGTCCTACAATGAGCAGTTCTTC
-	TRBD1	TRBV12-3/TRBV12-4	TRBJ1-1	CASSPGQVSGAFF	TGTGCCAGCAGTCCGGGACAGGTCTCTGGCGCTTTCTTT
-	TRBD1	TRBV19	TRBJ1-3	CASSFSGQGLYTIYF	TGTGCCAGTAGTTTCTCGGGACAGGGGCTCTACACCATATATTTT
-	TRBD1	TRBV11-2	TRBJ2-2	CASSFEGASTGELFF	TGTGCCAGCAGCTTCGAGGGGGCGAGCACCGGGGAGCTGTTTTTT